The sequence of this T cell receptor beta chain was determined in a study of CD8 T cells in Susac syndrome. The CDR3 covers 14 residues. Trimming removed 5 bases from V and 0 bases from J, with 9 bases in between. Per the germline V gene, CDR1 is PRHDT and CDR2 is FYEKMQ (reference sequence). With random hexamers, reverse transcription was performed on about 0.45 to 1 ug of RNA. TCRdb itself ran the immunoSEQ multiplex PCR reads through MiXCR, one entry per CDR3 protein. The table includes about 440,000 distinct CDR3 sequences, 85% to 90% detected once. Sequencing targeted TCR beta in blood CD8+ and CD4+ T cells. Negative magnetic isolation gave CD8+ and CD4+ cells; FACS enriched CD8+ TEMRA.

The sample taken for sequencing was CD8+ T cells from PBMCs. The V gene is TRBV13, the J gene TRBJ2-3; a weak D match, TRBD2 (5 bases). This receptor was taken from a human donor with multiple sclerosis. CDR3 sequence reads: CASSIPGSTDTQYF. DNA of the CDR3: TGTGCCAGCAGCATACCGGGGAGCACAGATACGCAGTATTTT.